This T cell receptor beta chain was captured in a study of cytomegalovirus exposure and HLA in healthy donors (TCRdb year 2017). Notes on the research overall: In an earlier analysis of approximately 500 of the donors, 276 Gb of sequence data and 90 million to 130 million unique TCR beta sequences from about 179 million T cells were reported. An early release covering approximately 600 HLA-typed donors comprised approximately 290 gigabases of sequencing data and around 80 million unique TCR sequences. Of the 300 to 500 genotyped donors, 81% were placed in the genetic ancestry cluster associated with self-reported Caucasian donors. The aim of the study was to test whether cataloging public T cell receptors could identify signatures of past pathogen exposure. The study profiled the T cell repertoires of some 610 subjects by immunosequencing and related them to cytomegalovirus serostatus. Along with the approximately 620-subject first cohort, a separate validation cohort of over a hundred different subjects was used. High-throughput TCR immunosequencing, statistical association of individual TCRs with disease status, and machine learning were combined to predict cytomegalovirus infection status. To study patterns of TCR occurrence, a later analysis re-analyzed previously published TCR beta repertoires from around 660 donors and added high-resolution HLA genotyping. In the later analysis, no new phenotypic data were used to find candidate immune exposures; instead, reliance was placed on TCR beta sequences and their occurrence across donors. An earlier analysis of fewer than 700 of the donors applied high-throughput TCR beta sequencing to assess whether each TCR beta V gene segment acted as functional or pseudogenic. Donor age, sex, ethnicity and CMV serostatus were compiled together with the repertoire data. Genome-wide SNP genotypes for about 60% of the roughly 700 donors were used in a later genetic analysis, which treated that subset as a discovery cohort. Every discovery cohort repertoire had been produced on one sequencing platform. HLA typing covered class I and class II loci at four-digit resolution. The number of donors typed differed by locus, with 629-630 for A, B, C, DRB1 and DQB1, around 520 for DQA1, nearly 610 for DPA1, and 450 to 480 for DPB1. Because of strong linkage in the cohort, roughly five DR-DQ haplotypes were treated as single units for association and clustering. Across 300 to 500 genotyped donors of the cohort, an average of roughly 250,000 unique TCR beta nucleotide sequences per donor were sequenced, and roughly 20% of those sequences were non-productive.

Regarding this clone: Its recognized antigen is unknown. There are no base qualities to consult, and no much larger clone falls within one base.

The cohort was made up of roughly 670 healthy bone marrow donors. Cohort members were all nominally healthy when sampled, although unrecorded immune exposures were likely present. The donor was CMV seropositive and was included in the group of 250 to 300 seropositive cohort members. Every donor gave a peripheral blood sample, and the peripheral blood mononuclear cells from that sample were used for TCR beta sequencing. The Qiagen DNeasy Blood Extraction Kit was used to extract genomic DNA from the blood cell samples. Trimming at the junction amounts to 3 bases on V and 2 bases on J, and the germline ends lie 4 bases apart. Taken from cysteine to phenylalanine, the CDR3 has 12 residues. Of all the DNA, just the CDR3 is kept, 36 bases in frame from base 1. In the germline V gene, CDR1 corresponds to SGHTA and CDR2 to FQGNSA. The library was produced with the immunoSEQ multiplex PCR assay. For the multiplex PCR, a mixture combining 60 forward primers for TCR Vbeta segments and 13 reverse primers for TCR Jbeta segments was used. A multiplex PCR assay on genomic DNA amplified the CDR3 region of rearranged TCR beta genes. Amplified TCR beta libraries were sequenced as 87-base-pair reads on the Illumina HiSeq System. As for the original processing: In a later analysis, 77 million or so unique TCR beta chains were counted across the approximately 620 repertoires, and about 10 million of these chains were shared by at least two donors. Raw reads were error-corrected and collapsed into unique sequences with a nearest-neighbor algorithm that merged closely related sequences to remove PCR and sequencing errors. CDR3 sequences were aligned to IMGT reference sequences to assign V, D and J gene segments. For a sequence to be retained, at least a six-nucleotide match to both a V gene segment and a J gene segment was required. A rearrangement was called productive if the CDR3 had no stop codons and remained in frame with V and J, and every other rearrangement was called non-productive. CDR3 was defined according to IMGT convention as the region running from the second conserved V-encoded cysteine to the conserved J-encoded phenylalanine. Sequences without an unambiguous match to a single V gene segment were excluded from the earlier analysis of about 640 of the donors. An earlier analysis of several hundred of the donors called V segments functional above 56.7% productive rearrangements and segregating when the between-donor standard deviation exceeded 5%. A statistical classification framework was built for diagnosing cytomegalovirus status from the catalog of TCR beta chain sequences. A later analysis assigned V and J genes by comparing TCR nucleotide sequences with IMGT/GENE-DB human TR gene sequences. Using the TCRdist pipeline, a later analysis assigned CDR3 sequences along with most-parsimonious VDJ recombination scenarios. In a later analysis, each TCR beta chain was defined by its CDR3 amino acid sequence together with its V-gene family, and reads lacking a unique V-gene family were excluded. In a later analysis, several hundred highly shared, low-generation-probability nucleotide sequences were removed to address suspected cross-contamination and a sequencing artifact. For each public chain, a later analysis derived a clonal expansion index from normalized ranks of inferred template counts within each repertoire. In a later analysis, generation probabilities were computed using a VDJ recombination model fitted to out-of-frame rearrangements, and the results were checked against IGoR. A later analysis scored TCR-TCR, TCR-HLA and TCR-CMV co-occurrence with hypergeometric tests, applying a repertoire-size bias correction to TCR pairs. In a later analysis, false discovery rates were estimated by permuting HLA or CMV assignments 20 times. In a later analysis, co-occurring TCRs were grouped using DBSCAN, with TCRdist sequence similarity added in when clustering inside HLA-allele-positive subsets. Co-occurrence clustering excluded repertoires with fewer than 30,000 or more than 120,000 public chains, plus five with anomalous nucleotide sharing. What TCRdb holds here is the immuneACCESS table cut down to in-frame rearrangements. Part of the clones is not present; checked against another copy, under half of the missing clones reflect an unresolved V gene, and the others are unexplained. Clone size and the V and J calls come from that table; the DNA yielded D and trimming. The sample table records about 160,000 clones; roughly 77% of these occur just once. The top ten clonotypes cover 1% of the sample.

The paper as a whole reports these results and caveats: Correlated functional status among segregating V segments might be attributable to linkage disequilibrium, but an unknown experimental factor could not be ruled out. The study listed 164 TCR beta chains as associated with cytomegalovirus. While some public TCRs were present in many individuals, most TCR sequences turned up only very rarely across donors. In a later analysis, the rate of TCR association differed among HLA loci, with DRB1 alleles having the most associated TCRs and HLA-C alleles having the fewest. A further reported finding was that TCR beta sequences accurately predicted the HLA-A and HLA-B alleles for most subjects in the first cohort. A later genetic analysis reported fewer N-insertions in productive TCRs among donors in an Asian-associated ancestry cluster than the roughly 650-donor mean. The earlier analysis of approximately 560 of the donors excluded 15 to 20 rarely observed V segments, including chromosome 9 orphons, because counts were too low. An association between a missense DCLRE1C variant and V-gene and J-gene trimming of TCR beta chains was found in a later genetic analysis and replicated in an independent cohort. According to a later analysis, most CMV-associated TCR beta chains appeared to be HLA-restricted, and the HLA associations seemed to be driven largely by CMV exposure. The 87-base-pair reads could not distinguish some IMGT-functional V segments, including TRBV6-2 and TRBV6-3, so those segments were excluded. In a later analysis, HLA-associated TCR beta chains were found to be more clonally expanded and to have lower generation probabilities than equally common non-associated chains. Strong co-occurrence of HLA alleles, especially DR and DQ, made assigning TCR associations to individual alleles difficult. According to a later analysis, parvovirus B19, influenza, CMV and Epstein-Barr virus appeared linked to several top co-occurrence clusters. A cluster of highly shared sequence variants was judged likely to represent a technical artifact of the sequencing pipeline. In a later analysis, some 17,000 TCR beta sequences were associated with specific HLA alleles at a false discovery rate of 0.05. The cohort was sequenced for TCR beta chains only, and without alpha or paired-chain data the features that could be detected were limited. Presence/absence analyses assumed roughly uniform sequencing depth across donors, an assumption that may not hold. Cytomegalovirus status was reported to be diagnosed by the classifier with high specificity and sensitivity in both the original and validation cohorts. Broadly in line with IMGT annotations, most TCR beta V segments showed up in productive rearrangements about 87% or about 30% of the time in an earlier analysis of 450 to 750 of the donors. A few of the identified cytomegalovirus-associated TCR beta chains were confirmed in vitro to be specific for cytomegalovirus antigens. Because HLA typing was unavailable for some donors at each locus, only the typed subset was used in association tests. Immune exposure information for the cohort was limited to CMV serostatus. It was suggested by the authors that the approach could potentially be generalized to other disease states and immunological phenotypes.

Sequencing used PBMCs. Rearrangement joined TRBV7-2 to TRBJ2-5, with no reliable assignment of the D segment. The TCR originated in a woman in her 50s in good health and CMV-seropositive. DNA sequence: TGTGCCAGCAGCTTTCTTCAAGAGACCCAGTACTTC. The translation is CASSFLQETQYF.